This T cell receptor beta chain was sequenced during a study of blood T cell repertoires in COVID-19. TCRdb keeps only in-frame clones here, not all; method: immunoSEQ multiplex PCR. This sample has around 130,000 clones, with around 87% found just once. This CDR3 is 14 amino acids long. CDR1 is LNHDA, CDR2 SQIVND, per germline (reference sequence). V lost 3 bases to trimming and J lost 1 base, with 9 bases between them. Only one count was recorded for this clone. This TCR derives from a man in his 70s with active COVID-19. Sequenced: peripheral blood. The V and J genes are TRBV19 and TRBJ1-2; D may be TRBD1 (6 bases). The chain's CDR3 is CASSIGQINYGYTF. The DNA for the CDR3 is TGTGCCAGTAGTATCGGACAGATTAACTATGGCTACACCTTC. Looking up the rest from reference TRBV19 and TRBJ1-2 gives the full variable domain: DGGITQSPKYLFRKEGQNVTLSCEQNLNHDAMYWYRQDPGQGLRLIYYSQIVNDFQKGDIAEGYSVSREKKESFPLTVTSAQKNPTAFYLCASSIGQINYGYTFGSGTRLTVV.